The clone carrying this T cell receptor beta chain showed up just once. Its antigen is unknown. Germline CDR1 and CDR2: SGHDT and YYEEEE. V gave up 1 base and J gave up 7 bases; unmatched junction bases: 4. The CDR3 sequence is 15 residues long. The data originate from a study of shared clonotypes between healthy human individuals. Study-wide background: Three CD4 naive, three CD4 memory, two CD8 naive and one CD8 memory plate were used per donor. The study's findings and limits: It was the non-shared clonotypes that had lower generation probabilities than clonotypes shared by all four donors. A generally larger estimated richness was seen in naive subsets than in memory subsets.

Assay used: immunoSEQ multiplex PCR; TCRdb lists only in-frame clones, some missing. This table holds 2 million or so clones, about 94% found once. Terminally differentiated effector memory CD45RA+ cells were left out of the naive CD8 fraction, which was CD45RO-negative and positively selected for CCR7. The material sequenced was naive CD8+ T cells sorted from blood. This sequence originates from a man aged 18 to 30 in good health. The rearrangement uses TRBV5-6 and TRBJ1-4, with 10 bases matching TRBD1. The CDR3 nucleotides read TGTGCCAGCAGCTTGAGGGACAGGGGTTTTGAAAAACTGTTTTTT. Protein product: CASSLRDRGFEKLFF. Full variable domain (rest looked up from reference TRBV5-6 and TRBJ1-4): DAGVTQSPTHLIKTRGQQVTLRCSPKSGHDTVSWYQQALGQGPQFIFQYYEEEERQRGNFPDRFSGHQFPNYSSELNVNALLLGDSALYLCASSLRDRGFEKLFFGSGTQLSVL.